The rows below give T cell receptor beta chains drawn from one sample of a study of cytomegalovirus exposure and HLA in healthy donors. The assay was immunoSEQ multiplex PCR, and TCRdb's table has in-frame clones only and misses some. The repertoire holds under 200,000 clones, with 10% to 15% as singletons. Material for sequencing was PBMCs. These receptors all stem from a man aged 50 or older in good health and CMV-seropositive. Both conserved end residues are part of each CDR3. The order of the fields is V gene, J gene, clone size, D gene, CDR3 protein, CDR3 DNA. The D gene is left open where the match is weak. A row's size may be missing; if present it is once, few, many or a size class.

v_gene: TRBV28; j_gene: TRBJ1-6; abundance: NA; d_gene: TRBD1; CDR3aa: CASSVGTVGGSYNSPLHF; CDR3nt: TGTGCCAGCAGTGTCGGGACAGTCGGTGGCTCCTATAATTCACCCCTCCACTTT
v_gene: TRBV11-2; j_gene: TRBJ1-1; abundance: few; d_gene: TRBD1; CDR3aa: CASSIPGGSTEAFF; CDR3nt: TGTGCCAGCAGCATCCCAGGGGGAAGTACTGAAGCTTTCTTT
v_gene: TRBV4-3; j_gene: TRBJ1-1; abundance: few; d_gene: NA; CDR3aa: CASSQQPTGNTEAFF; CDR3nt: TGCGCCAGCAGCCAGCAACCGACGGGGAACACTGAAGCTTTCTTT
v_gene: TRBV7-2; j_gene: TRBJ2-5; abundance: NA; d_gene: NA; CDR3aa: CASSYKETQYF; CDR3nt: TGTGCCAGCAGCTATAAAGAGACCCAGTACTTC
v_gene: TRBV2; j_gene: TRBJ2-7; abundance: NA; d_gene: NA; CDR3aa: CASSDGRWEQYF; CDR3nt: TGTGCCAGCAGTGACGGGAGATGGGAGCAGTACTTC
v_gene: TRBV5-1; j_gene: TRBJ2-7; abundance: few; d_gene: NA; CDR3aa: CASSLEPGPLYEQYF; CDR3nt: TGCGCCAGCAGCTTGGAGCCAGGGCCCCTCTACGAGCAGTACTTC
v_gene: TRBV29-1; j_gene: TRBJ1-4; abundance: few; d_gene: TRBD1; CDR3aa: CSARTGMGEKLFF; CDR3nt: TGCAGCGCACGGACAGGGATGGGTGAAAAACTGTTTTTT
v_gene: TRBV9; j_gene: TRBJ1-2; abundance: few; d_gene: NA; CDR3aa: CASSAREASDGYTF; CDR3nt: TGTGCCAGCAGCGCCCGAGAGGCCTCGGATGGCTACACCTTC
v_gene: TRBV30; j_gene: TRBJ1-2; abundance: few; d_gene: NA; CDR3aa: CAWRGGWYGYTF; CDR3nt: TGTGCCTGGAGAGGGGGTTGGTATGGCTACACCTTC
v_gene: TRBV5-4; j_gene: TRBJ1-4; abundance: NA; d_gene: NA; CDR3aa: CASSLATKIGEKLFF; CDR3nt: TGTGCCAGCAGCTTGGCTACGAAAATCGGGGAAAAACTGTTTTTT
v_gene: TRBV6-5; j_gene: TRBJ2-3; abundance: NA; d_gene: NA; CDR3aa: CASSYSISRTDTQYF; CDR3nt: TGTGCCAGCAGTTACTCAATTAGTCGCACAGATACGCAGTATTTT
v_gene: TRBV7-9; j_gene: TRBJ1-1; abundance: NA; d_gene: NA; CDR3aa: CASSPRLAEAFF; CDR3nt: TGTGCCAGCAGCCCTCGTCTTGCTGAAGCTTTCTTT
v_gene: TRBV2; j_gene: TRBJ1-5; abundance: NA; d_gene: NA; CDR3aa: CASSRDRPRGNQPQHF; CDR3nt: TGTGCCAGCAGTAGAGACAGACCCCGGGGCAATCAGCCCCAGCATTTT
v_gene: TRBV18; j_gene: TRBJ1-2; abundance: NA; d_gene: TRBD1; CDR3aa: CASSPMGQGAHGYTF; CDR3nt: TGTGCCAGCTCACCAATGGGACAGGGGGCTCATGGCTACACCTTC
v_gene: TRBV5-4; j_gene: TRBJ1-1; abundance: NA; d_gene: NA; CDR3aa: CASSLWRPGWTEAFF; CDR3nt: TGTGCCAGCAGCTTGTGGAGGCCGGGGTGGACTGAAGCTTTCTTT
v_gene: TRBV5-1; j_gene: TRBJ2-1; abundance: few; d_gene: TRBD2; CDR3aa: CASRGLAGGKKYNEQFF; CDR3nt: TGCGCCAGCCGTGGTCTAGCGGGGGGGAAGAAGTACAATGAGCAGTTCTTC
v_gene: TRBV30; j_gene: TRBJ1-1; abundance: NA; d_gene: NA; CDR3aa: CAWSVPGFARTEAFF; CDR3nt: TGTGCCTGGAGCGTGCCAGGGTTTGCGAGGACTGAAGCTTTCTTT
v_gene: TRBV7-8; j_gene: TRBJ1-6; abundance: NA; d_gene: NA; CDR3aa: CASSFSREWNSPLHF; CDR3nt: TGTGCCAGCAGCTTCTCCAGGGAATGGAATTCACCCCTCCACTTT
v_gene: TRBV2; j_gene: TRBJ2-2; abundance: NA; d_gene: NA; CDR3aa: CATRTFGGAGELFF; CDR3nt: TGTGCCACCAGGACTTTCGGAGGCGCCGGGGAGCTGTTTTTT
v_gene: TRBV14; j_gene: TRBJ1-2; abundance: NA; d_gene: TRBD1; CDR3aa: CASSQRTGVSGTF; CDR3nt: TGTGCCAGCAGCCAGAGGACAGGGGTCAGTGGCACCTTC
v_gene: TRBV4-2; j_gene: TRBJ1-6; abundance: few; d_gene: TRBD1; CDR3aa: CASSYSLAAGTGNNSPLHF; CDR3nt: TGTGCCAGCAGCTACAGCCTGGCGGCCGGGACAGGGAATAATTCACCCCTCCACTTT
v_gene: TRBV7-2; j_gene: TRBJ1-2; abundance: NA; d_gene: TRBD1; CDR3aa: CASSSDRVGYTF; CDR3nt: TGTGCCAGCAGCTCCGACAGGGTCGGCTACACCTTC
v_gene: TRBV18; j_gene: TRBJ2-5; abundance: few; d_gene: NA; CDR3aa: CASSPFGGETPETQYF; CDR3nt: TGTGCCAGCTCACCATTCGGAGGGGAGACACCAGAGACCCAGTACTTC
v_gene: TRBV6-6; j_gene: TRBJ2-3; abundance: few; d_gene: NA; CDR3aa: CASSYPQGWSTDTQYF; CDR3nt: TGTGCCAGCAGTTACCCCCAGGGTTGGAGCACAGATACGCAGTATTTT
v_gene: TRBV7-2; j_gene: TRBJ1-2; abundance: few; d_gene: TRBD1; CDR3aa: CASSLMRRGHGYTF; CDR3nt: TGTGCCAGCAGCTTGATGCGCAGGGGGCATGGCTACACCTTC
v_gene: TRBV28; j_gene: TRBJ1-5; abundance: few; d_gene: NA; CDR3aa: CASSLGRGVGQPQHF; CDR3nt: TGTGCCAGCAGTTTAGGCAGGGGTGTCGGGCAGCCCCAGCATTTT
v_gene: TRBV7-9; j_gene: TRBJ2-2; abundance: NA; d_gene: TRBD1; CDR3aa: CASSLIPGGNTGELFF; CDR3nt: TGTGCCAGCAGCTTGATCCCAGGGGGGAACACCGGGGAGCTGTTTTTT
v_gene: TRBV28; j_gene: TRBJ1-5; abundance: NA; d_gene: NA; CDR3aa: CASSSPLLSGNQPQHF; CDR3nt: TGTGCCAGCAGTTCCCCCTTATTATCAGGCAATCAGCCCCAGCATTTT
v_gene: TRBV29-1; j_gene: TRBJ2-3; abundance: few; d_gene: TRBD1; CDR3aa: CSARQGPDTQYF; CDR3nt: TGCAGCGCCAGACAGGGCCCAGATACGCAGTATTTT
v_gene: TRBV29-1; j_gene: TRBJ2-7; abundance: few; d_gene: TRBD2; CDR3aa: CSAQSSGVFAEQYF; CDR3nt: TGCAGCGCCCAGTCTAGCGGGGTTTTTGCCGAGCAGTACTTC
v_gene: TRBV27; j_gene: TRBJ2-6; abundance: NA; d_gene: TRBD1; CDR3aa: CASSPGQGAVSGANVLTF; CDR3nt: TGTGCCAGCAGTCCGGGACAGGGGGCGGTATCTGGGGCCAACGTCCTGACTTTC
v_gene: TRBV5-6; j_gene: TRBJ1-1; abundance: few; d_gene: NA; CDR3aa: CASSKGTFWNTEAFF; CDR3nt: TGTGCCAGCAGCAAGGGGACTTTCTGGAACACTGAAGCTTTCTTT
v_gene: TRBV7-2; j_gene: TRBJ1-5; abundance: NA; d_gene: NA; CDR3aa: CASSRGPTTFSNQPQHF; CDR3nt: TGTGCCAGCAGCCGAGGACCGACTACTTTTAGCAATCAGCCCCAGCATTTT
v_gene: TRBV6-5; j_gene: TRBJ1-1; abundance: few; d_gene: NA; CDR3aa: CASRQGFTEAFF; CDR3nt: TGTGCCAGCAGACAGGGTTTCACTGAAGCTTTCTTT
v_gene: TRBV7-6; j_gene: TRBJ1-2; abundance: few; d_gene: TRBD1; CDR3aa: CASSPTGGFYGYTF; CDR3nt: TGTGCCAGCAGCCCGACAGGGGGCTTCTATGGCTACACCTTC
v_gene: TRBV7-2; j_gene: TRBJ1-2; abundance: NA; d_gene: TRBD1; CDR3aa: CASSLEQGAVYGYTF; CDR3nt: TGTGCCAGCAGCTTAGAGCAGGGGGCGGTCTATGGCTACACCTTC
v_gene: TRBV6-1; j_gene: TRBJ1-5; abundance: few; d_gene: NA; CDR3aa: CASTTGGARNQPQHF; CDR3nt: TGTGCCAGCACTACCGGTGGGGCTCGCAATCAGCCCCAGCATTTT
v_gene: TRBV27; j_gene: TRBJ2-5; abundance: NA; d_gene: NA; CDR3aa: CASSPGFVETQYF; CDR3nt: TGTGCCAGCAGCCCGGGGTTCGTGGAGACCCAGTACTTC
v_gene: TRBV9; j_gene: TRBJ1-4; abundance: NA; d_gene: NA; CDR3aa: CASSHGGAKEKLFF; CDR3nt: TGTGCCAGCAGCCACGGGGGGGCCAAGGAAAAACTGTTTTTT
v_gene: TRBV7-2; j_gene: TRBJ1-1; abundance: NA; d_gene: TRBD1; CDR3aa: CASSPGPRDRGLPFF; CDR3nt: TGTGCCAGCAGCCCCGGCCCCCGGGACAGGGGTTTGCCTTTCTTT
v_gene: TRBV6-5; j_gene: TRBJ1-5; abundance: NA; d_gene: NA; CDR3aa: CASRKTGLRNQPQHF; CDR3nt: TGTGCCAGCAGAAAAACAGGGTTGCGCAATCAGCCCCAGCATTTT
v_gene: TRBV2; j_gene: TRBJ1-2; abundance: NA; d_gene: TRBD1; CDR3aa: CASSELQGGNYGYTF; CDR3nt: TGTGCCAGCAGTGAATTACAGGGGGGCAACTATGGCTACACCTTC